This TCR beta chain was recovered during a study of monozygotic twins with cystic fibrosis. The method was immunoSEQ multiplex PCR; TCRdb's version includes in-frame clones alone and lacks a portion of them. The sample carries 30,000 to 40,000 clones, approximately 65% recorded once. Per germline, CDR1 SGHDN and CDR2 FVKESK. The CDR3 covers 16 residues. Trimming left V 4 bases short and J 0 bases short, with 13 bases between. The chain uses TRBV14 and TRBJ2-1, with D perhaps TRBD1 (5 bases). This receptor was taken from a girl between 10 and 17 years old with cystic fibrosis. Sequenced material: blood. CDR3 bases: TGTGCCAGCAGCCCCCAGGGTCGAAGCTCCTACAATGAGCAGTTCTTC. Translated, it gives CASSPQGRSSYNEQFF.